This T cell receptor beta chain derives from a study of human T cells and chemical hapten exposure. Study summary: Patients, chiefly female, had alopecia areata, totalis or universalis. Findings of the study overall: Alopecia affected the donors, so their immune response may differ from healthy people's. Positively correlated with patch test score were the counts of PT1 expanded TCRs.

As concerns this clonotype: Its matching antigen is unknown.

Unique molecular identifiers were attached to individual cDNA molecules during library preparation. From the RACE reads, TCRdb called clonotypes with MiXCR, one entry per CDR3 protein. The sample has 200,000 to 300,000 distinct CDR3 sequences; about 8.6% are singletons. Time point indicated: pre-sensitization, week 0. Treatment defined: therapeutic diphenylcyclopropenone sensitization with weekly scalp DPC. The receptor's source is a woman aged 40-49 years with alopecia areata. Some clones in this sample may be carry-over from other donors' samples. Sequencing used whole blood, obtained in connection with sensitization to the hapten diphenylcyclopropenone (DPC).

CDR3 residues: CASSLGTGLSGETQYF. The CDR3 nucleotides are TGTGCCAGCAGTTTAGGGACAGGCTTGTCCGGGGAGACCCAGTACTTC. The chain joins TRBV28 to TRBJ2-5; 8 nucleotides line up with TRBD1. This CDR3 spans 16 amino acids. V was clipped by 2 bases and J by 5 bases; unmatched bases: 10. The germline V gene encodes CDR1 MDHEN and CDR2 SYDVKM.